The TCR beta chain under discussion was sequenced for a study of T cell repertoires in cytomegalovirus infection. TCRdb re-analysed the reads in MiXCR, keeping a single row per CDR3 protein. Of hundreds of thousands of distinct CDR3 sequences listed, about 39% are singletons. A note on this clonotype: Its matching antigen is unknown.

Trimming at V came to 4 bases and at J to 0 bases, leaving 3 bases not matched to a gene. The CDR3 is 14 amino acids. Germline V gene lookup returns CDR1 MNHNY and CDR2 SVGAGI (reference sequence). The sequences come from cultured PBMCs, collected from culture after CMV antigen stimulation. This TCR was recovered from a human donor in good health (CMV status not recorded). Some clones in this sample may be carry-over from other donors' samples. The chain is built from TRBV6-6 and TRBJ2-7, with 7 bases matching TRBD1. CDR3 sequence reads: CASSLQGHSYEQYF. DNA of the CDR3: TGTGCCAGCAGTTTACAGGGGCACTCCTACGAGCAGTACTTC.